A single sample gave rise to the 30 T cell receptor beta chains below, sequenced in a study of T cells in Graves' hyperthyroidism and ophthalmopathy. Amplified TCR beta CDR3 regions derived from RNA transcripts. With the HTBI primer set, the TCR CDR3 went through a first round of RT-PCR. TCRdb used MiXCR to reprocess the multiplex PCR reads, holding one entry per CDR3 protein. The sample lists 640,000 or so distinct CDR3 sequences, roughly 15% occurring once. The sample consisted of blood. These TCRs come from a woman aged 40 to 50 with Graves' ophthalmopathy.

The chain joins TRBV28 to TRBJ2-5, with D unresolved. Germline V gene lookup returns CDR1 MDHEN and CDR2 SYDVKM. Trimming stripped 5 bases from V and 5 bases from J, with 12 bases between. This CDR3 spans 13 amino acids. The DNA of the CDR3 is TGTGCCAGCAGTCCTGACCTCGGGGAGACCCAGTACTTC. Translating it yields CASSPDLGETQYF.

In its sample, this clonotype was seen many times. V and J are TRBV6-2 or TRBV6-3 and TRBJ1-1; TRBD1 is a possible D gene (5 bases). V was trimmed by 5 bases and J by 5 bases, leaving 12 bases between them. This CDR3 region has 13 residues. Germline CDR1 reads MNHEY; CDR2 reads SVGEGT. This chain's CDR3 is CASSQLRGTEAFF. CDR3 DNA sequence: TGTGCCAGCAGTCAATTACGGGGGACTGAAGCTTTCTTT.

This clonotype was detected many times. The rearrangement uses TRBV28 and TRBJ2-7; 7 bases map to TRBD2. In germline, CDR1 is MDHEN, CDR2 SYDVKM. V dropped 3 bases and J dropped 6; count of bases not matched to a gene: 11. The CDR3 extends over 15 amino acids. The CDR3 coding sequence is TGTGCCAGCAGTTTGTTTGCGGGAGCTACGGGCGAGCAGTACTTC. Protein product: CASSLFAGATGEQYF. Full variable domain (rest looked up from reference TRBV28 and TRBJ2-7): DVKVTQSSRYLVKRTGEKVFLECVQDMDHENMFWYRQDPGLGLRLIYFSYDVKMKEKGDIPEGYSVSREKKERFSLILESASTNQTSMYLCASSLFAGATGEQYFGPGTRLTVT.

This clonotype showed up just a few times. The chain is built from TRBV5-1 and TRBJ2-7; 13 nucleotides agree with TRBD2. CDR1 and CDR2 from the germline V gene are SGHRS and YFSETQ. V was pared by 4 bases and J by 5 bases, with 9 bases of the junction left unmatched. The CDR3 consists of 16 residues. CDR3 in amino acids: CASSTGTSGNLNEQYF. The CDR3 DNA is TGCGCCAGCAGCACCGGGACTAGCGGGAACTTGAACGAGCAGTACTTC.

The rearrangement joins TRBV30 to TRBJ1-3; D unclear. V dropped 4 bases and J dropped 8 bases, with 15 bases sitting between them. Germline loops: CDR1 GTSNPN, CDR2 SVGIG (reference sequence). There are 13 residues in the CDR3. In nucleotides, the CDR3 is TGTGCCTGGAATGAAAACAGAAGGGACACCATATATTTT. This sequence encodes CAWNENRRDTIYF.

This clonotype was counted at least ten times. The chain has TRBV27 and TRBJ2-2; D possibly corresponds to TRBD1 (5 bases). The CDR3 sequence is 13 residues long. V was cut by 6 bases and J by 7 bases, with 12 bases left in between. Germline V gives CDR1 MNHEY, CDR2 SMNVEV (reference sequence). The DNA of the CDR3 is TGTGCCAGCAGACCTCAGGGTGACGGGGAGCTGTTTTTT. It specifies CASRPQGDGELFF.

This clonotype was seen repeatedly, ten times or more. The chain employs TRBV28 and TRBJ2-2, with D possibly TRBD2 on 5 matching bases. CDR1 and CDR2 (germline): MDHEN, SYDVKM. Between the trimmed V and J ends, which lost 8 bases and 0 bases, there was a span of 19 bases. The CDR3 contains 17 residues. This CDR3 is CASGSGLTRANTGELFF. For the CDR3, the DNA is TGTGCCAGCGGGAGCGGATTGACCCGCGCGAACACCGGGGAGCTGTTTTTT.

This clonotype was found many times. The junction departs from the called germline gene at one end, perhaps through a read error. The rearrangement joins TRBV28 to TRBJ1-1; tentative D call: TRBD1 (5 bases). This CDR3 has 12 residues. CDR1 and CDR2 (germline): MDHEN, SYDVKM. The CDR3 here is CANSLKGREAFF. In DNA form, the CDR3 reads TGTGCCAACAGTTTAAAGGGGCGAGAAGCTTTCTTT.

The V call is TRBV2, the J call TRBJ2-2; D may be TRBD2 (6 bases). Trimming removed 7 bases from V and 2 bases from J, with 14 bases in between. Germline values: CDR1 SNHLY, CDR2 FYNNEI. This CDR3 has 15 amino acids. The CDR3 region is CASTPRGANTGELFF. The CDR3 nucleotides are TGTGCCAGCACCCCGCGGGGCGCCAACACCGGGGAGCTGTTTTTT.

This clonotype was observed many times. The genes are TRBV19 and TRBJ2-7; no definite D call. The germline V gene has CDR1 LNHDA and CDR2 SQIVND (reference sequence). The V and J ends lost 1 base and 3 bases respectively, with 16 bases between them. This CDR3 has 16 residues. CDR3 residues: CASSIGTPDIGYEQYF. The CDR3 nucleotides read TGTGCCAGTAGTATAGGCACCCCGGATATCGGCTACGAGCAGTACTTC.

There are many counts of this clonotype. This CDR3 is CSAQGNTEAFF. In DNA, the CDR3 is TGCAGCGCACAGGGAAACACTGAAGCTTTCTTT. The gene calls are TRBV29-1 and TRBJ1-1, with a tentative D call TRBD1 (6 bases). Germline CDR1 reads SQVTM; CDR2 reads ANQGSEA. Trimming took off 7 bases at V and 2 bases at J, with 8 bases between the two ends. The CDR3 runs to 11 residues.

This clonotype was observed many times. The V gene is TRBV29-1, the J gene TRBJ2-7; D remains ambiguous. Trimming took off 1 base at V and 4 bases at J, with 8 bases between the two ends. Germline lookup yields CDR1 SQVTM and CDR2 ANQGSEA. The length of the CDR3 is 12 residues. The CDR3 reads CSVEGSRYEQYF. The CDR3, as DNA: TGCAGCGTTGAAGGCAGCAGATACGAGCAGTACTTC.

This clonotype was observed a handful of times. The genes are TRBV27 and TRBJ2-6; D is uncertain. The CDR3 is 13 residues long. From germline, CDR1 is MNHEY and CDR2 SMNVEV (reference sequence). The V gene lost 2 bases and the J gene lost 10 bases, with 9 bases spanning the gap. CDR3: CASSLSNENVLTF. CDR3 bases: TGTGCCAGCAGTTTAAGTAATGAGAACGTCCTGACTTTC.

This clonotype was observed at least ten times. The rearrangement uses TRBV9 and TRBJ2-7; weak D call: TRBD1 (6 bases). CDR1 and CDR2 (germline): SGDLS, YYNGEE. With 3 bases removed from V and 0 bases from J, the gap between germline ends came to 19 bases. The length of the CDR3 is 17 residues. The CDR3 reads CASSEDPGQVNSYEQYF. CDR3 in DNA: TGTGCCAGCAGCGAAGACCCGGGACAAGTTAACTCCTACGAGCAGTACTTC. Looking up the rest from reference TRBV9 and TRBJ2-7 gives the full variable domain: DSGVTQTPKHLITATGQRVTLRCSPRSGDLSVYWYQQSLDQGLQFLIQYYNGEERAKGNILERFSAQQFPDLHSELNLSSLELGDSALYFCASSEDPGQVNSYEQYFGPGTRLTVT.

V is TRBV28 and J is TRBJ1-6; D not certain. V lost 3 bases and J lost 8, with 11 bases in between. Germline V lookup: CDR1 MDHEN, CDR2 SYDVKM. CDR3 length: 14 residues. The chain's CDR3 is CASSFEAFYSPLHF. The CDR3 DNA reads TGTGCCAGCAGTTTCGAGGCGTTTTATTCACCCCTCCACTTT.

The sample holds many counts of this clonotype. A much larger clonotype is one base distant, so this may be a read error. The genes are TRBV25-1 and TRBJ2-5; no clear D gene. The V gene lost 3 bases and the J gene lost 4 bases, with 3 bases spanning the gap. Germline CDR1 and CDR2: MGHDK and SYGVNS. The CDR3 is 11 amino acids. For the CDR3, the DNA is TGTGCCAGCAGTGACGTAGAGACCCAGTACTTC. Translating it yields CASSDVETQYF.

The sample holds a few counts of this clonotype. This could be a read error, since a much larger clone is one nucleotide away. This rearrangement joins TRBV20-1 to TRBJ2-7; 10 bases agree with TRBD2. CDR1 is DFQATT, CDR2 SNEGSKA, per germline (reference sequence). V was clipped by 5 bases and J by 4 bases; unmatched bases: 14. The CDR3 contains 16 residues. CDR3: CSAAPSSGRAEYEQYF. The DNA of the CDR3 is TGCAGTGCTGCCCCAAGCAGCGGGAGGGCCGAGTACGAGCAGTACTTC.

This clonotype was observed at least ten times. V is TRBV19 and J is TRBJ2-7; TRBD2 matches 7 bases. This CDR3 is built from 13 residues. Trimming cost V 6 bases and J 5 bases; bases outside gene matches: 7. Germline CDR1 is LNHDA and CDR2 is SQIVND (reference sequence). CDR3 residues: CASRGRGYHEQYF. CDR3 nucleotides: TGTGCCAGTAGGGGGAGGGGCTACCACGAGCAGTACTTC.

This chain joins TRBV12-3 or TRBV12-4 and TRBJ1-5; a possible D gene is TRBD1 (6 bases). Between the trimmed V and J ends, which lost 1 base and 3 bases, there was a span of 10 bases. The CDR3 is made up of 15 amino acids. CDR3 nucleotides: TGTGCCAGCAGTTTAGGGGGGCAGAACAATCAGCCCCAGCATTTT. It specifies CASSLGGQNNQPQHF.

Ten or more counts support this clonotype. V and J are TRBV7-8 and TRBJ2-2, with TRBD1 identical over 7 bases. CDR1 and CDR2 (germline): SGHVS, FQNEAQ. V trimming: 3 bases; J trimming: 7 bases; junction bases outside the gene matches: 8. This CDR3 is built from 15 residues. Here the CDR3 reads CASSFKTGLYGELFF. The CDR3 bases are TGTGCCAGCAGCTTTAAGACAGGGTTATACGGGGAGCTGTTTTTT.

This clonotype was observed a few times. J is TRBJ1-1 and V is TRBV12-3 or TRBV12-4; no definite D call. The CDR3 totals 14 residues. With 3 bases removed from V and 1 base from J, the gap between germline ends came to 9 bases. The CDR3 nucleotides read TGTGCCAGCAGTTTCAAGGGCGCGAACACTGAAGCTTTCTTT. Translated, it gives CASSFKGANTEAFF.

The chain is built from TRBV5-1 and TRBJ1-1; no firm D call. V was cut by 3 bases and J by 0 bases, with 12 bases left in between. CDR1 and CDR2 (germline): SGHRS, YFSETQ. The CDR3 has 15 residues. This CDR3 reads CASSSRGNMNTEAFF. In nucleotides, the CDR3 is TGCGCCAGCAGCTCGCGGGGTAACATGAACACTGAAGCTTTCTTT.

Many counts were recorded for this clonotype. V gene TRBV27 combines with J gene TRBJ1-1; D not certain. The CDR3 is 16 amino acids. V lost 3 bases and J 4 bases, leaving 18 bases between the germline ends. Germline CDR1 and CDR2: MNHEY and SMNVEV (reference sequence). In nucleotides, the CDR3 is TGTGCCAGCAGTTTCCTGACACCAACGGGAAGCACTGAAGCTTTCTTT. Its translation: CASSFLTPTGSTEAFF.

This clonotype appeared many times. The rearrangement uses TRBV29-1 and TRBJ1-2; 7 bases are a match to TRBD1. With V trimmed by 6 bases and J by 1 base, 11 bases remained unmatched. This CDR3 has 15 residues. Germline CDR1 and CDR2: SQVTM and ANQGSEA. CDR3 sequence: CSVVSRGSVNYGYTF. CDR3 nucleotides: TGCAGCGTCGTGAGCAGGGGGTCGGTTAACTATGGCTACACCTTC.

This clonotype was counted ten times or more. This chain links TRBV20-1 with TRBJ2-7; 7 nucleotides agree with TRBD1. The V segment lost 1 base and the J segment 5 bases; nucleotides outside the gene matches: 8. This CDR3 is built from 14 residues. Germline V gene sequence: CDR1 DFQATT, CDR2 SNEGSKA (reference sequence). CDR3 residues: CSARGDTGVHEQYF. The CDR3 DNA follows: TGCAGTGCTAGAGGGGACACAGGGGTCCACGAGCAGTACTTC.

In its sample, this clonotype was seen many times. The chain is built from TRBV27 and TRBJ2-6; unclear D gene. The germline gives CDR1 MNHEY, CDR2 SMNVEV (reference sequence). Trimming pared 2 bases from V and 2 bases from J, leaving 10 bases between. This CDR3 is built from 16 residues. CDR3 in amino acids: CASSLDGRTGANVLTF. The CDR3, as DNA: TGTGCCAGCAGTTTAGATGGTAGGACTGGGGCCAACGTCCTGACTTTC. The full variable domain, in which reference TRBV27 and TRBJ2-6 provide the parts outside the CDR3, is EAQVTQNPRYLITVTGKKLTVTCSQNMNHEYMSWYRQDPGLGLRQIYYSMNVEVTDKGDVPEGYKVSRKEKRNFPLILESPSPNQTSLYFCASSLDGRTGANVLTFGAGSRLTVL.

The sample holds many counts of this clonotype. The CDR3 DNA sequence: TGTGCCAGTAGACCAGGAGAAGCTAACTATGGCTACACCTTC. Amino acid sequence: CASRPGEANYGYTF. The gene calls are TRBV19 and TRBJ1-2; D not certain. The CDR3 totals 14 residues. Between the trimmed V and J ends, which lost 6 bases and 0 bases, there was a span of 11 bases. CDR1 LNHDA and CDR2 SQIVND come from the germline V gene (reference sequence). Filled out from reference TRBV19 and TRBJ1-2, the complete variable domain reads DGGITQSPKYLFRKEGQNVTLSCEQNLNHDAMYWYRQDPGQGLRLIYYSQIVNDFQKGDIAEGYSVSREKKESFPLTVTSAQKNPTAFYLCASRPGEANYGYTFGSGTRLTVV.

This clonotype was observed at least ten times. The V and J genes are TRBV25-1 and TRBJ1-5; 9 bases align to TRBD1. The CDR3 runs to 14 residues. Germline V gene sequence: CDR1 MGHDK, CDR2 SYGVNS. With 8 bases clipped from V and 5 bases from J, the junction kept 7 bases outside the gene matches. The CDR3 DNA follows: TGTGCCAGCGCCCCGGGACAGGGTCATCAGCCCCAGCATTTT. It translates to CASAPGQGHQPQHF.

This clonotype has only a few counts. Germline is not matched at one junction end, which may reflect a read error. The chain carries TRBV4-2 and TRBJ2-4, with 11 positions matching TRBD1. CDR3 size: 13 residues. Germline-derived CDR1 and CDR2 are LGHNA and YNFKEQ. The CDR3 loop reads CASSQSPGQGVSF. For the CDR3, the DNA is TGTGCCAGCAGCCAATCGCCGGGACAGGGGGTATCCTTC.

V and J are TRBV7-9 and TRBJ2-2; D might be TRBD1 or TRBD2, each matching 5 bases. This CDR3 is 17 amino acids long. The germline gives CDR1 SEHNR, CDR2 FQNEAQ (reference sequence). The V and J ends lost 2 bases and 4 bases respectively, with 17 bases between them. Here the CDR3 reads CASSLLSSAGSTGELFF. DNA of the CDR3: TGTGCCAGCAGCTTACTTAGTTCGGCAGGGAGCACCGGGGAGCTGTTTTTT. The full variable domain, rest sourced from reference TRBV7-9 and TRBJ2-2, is DTGVSQNPRHKITKRGQNVTFRCDPISEHNRLYWYRQTLGQGPEFLTYFQNEAQLEKSRLLSDRFSAERPKGSFSTLEIQRTEQGDSAMYLCASSLLSSAGSTGELFFGEGSRLTVL.